This T cell receptor beta chain comes out of a study of blood T cell repertoires in COVID-19. This CDR3 region has 16 residues. Germline assignment: CDR1 LGHNA and CDR2 YSLEER. The ends were cut back, 0 bases at V and 8 bases at J, with 19 bases in the middle. Assay: immunoSEQ multiplex PCR; the TCRdb copy retains only in-frame clones and omits some. The sample holds roughly 400,000 clones; nearly 90% are singletons and the top ten take 1.7%. This TCR was sampled from a woman aged 30 to 39 who had recovered from COVID-19. Source material: PBMCs or T cells enriched from blood (not recorded which). The V call is TRBV4-3, the J call TRBJ1-2, with D perhaps TRBD1 (6 bases). The CDR3 protein is CASSQDLRQGWNGYTF. The DNA for the CDR3 is TGCGCCAGCAGCCAAGATCTCCGGCAGGGGTGGAACGGCTACACCTTC.